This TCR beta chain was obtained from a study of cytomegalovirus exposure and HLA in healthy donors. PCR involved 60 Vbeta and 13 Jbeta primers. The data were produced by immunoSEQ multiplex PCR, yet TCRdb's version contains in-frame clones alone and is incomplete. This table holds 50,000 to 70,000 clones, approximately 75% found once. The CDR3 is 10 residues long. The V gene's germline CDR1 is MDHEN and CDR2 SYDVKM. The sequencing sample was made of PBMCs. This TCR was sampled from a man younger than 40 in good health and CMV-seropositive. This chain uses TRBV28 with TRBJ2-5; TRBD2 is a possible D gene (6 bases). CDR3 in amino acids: CKETRKTQYF. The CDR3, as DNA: TGTAAGGAGACTAGAAAGACCCAGTACTTC.